The 10 T cell receptor beta chains below were found in one sample sequenced in a study of cytomegalovirus exposure and HLA in healthy donors. The primer mix had 60 Vbeta and 13 Jbeta primers. The method was immunoSEQ multiplex PCR; TCRdb's version includes in-frame clones alone and lacks a portion of them. The sample consists of 150,000 to 200,000 clones, roughly four fifths of them appearing once. Material: PBMCs. The receptors were gathered from a man in his forties or fifties in good health and CMV-seronegative.

The chain carries TRBV14 and TRBJ2-3, with D uncertain. CDR1 is SGHDN, CDR2 FVKESK, per germline. The CDR3 runs to 12 residues. V was shortened by 3 bases and J by 6 bases, with 7 bases between the two germline ends. The CDR3 protein is CASSHSGDTQYF. CDR3 nucleotide sequence: TGTGCCAGCAGCCATTCAGGTGATACGCAGTATTTT.

The chain recombines TRBV18 with TRBJ1-4, with D possibly TRBD1 on 6 matching bases. Trimming took 7 bases from V and 8 from J, leaving 17 bases between them. Germline V gives CDR1 KGHSH, CDR2 LQKENI. The CDR3 is made up of 14 amino acids. The CDR3 bases are TGTGCCAGCTTCGGCGGGGGCGCGTACGAAAAACTGTTTTTT. It yields the protein CASFGGGAYEKLFF.

The chain employs TRBV19 and TRBJ1-4, with 7 positions matching TRBD1. Trimming removed 8 bases from V and 8 bases from J; junction bases left unmatched: 8. Germline V lookup: CDR1 LNHDA, CDR2 SQIVND (reference sequence). The CDR3 has 13 residues. This CDR3 is CASRDRFLEKLFF. DNA for the CDR3: TGTGCCAGTCGGGACAGATTCTTGGAAAAACTGTTTTTT.

This clone has only one observation. The rearrangement uses TRBV2 and TRBJ1-4; 7 positions agree with TRBD1. V shed 11 bases, J shed 3 bases, and the junction held 6 bases outside the gene matches. This CDR3 has 13 amino acids. The germline CDR1 and CDR2 sequences are SNHLY and FYNNEI. Here the CDR3 reads CASSTGANEKLFF. In nucleotides, the CDR3 is TGTGCCTCCTCAACAGGGGCTAATGAAAAACTGTTTTTT.

This clone appeared once. The chain joins TRBV19 to TRBJ2-3; D is uncertain. Germline values: CDR1 LNHDA, CDR2 SQIVND (reference sequence). The CDR3 has 12 residues. V dropped 8 bases and J dropped 6 bases, with 12 bases sitting between them. The CDR3 coding sequence is TGTGCCAGTGTATCGAGAGCTGATACGCAGTATTTT. Translated: CASVSRADTQYF.

CDR3 sequence (DNA): TGTGCCAGTAGTATAGGGGGGGGTGGAGAGACCCAGTACTTC. It codes for CASSIGGGGETQYF. The chain links TRBV19 to TRBJ2-5; 7 bases map to TRBD2. Germline assignment: CDR1 LNHDA and CDR2 SQIVND (reference sequence). The CDR3 has 14 amino acids. V shed 1 base and J 4 bases; nucleotides not matched to a gene: 3. The full variable domain, completed using reference TRBV19 and TRBJ2-5, is DGGITQSPKYLFRKEGQNVTLSCEQNLNHDAMYWYRQDPGQGLRLIYYSQIVNDFQKGDIAEGYSVSREKKESFPLTVTSAQKNPTAFYLCASSIGGGGETQYFGPGTRLLVL.

This chain connects TRBV7-9 to TRBJ2-5, with 11 bases lining up with TRBD2. Germline assignment: CDR1 SEHNR and CDR2 FQNEAQ (reference sequence). The CDR3 length is 15 residues. V lost 4 bases, J lost 4 bases, and 5 bases stayed unmatched. CDR3 protein: CASSSGGLAAETQYF. CDR3 DNA sequence: TGTGCCAGCAGCTCGGGGGGACTAGCGGCAGAGACCCAGTACTTC.

The rearrangement links TRBV7-9 to TRBJ2-1; 7 nucleotides align to TRBD2. This CDR3 comprises 16 residues. Germline CDR1 is SEHNR and CDR2 is FQNEAQ (reference sequence). After removal of 5 bases from V and 6 bases from J, the junction contained 13 bases not matched to a gene. The CDR3 nucleotides are TGTGCCAGCAGCCCAACTCGGCAGGGAGGGTGCAATGAGCAGTTCTTC. This translates into CASSPTRQGGCNEQFF.

The chain couples TRBV9 to TRBJ1-2; weak D call: TRBD1 (5 bases). Trimming took 3 bases from V and 1 from J, leaving 10 bases between them. The length of the CDR3 is 14 residues. Germline assignment: CDR1 SGDLS and CDR2 YYNGEE. CDR3 nucleotides: TGTGCCAGCAGCGCGACCAGGGTTAACTATGGCTACACCTTC. Its protein product is CASSATRVNYGYTF.

The V and J genes are TRBV19 and TRBJ1-1; D is unclear. Germline CDR1 and CDR2: LNHDA and SQIVND (reference sequence). V lost 3 bases to trimming and J lost 7 bases, with 12 bases between them. This CDR3 is built from 13 residues. The CDR3 loop reads CASSMTSGSEAFF. CDR3 nucleotide sequence: TGTGCCAGTAGTATGACGTCGGGGAGTGAAGCTTTCTTT.